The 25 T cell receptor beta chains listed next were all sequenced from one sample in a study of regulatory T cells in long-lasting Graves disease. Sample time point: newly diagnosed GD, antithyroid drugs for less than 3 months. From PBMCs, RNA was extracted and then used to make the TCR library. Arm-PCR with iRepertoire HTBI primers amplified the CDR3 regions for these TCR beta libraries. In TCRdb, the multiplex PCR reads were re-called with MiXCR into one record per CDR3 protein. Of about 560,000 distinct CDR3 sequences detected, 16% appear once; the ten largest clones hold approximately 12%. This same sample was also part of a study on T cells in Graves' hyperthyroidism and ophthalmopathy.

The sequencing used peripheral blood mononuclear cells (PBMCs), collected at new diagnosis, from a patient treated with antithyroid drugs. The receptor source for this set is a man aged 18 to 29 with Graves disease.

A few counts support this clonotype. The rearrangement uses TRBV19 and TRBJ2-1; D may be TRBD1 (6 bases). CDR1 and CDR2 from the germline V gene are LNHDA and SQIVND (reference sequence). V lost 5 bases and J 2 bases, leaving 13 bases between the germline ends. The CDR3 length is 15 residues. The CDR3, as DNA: TGTGCCAGTAGTCTCGCAGGGGTTCCCTACAATGAGCAGTTCTTC. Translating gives CASSLAGVPYNEQFF.

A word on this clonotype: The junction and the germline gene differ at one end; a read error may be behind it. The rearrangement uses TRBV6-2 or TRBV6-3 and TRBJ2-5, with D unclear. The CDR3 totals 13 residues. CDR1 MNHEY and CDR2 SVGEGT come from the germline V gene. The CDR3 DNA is TGTACCAGCAGTCGAATTGGTCGGGAGACCCAGTACTTC. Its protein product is CTSSRIGRETQYF.

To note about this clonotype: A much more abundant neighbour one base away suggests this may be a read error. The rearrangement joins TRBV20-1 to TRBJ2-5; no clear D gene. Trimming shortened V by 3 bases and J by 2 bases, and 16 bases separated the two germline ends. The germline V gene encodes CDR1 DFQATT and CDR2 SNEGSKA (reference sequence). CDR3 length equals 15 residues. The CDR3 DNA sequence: TGCAGTGCTAGGTCTGTGGGCCCGTATCAAGAGACCCAGTACTTC. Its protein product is CSARSVGPYQETQYF.

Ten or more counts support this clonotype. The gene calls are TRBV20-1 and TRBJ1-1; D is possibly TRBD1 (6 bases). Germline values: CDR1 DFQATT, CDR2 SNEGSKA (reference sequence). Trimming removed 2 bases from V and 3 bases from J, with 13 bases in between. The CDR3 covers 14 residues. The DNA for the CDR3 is TGCAGTGCTAGACAAACAGGGTTTTACACTGAAGCTTTCTTT. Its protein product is CSARQTGFYTEAFF.

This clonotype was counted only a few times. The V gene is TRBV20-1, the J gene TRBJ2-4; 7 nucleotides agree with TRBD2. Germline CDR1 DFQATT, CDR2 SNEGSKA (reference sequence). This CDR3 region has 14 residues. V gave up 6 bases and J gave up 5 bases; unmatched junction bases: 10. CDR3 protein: CSATGLVGQNIQYF. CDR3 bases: TGCAGTGCCACCGGACTAGTTGGTCAAAACATTCAGTACTTC.

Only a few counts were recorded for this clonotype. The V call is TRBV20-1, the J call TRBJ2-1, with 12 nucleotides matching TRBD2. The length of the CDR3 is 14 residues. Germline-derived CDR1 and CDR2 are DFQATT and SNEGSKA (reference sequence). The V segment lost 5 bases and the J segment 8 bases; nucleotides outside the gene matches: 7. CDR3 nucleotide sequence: TGCAGTGCTCCGACTAGCGGGAGTGGGGATGAGCAGTTCTTC. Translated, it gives CSAPTSGSGDEQFF.

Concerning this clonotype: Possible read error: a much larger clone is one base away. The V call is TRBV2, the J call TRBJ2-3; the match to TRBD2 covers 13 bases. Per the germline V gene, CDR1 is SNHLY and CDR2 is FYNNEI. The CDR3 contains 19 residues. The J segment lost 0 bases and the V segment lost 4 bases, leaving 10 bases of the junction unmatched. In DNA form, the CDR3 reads TGTGCCAGCAGTGGTACTAGCGGGAGGGGAAGAACTAGCACAGATACGCAGTATTTT. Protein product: CASSGTSGRGRTSTDTQYF.

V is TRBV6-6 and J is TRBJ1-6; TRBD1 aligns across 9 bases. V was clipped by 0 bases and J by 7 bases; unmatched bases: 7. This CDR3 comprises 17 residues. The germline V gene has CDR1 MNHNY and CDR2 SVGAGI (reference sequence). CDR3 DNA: TGTGCCAGCAGTTACTCGAGGGACAGGGTAACCAATTCACCCCTCCACTTT. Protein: CASSYSRDRVTNSPLHF.

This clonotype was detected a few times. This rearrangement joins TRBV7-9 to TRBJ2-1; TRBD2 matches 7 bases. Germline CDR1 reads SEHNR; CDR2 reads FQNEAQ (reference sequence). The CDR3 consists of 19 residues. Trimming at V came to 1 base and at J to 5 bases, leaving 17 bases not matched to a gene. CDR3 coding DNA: TGTGCCAGCAGCTTAGAACAATTCGTAGGGCGGGAGCTACACAATGAGCAGTTCTTC. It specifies CASSLEQFVGRELHNEQFF.

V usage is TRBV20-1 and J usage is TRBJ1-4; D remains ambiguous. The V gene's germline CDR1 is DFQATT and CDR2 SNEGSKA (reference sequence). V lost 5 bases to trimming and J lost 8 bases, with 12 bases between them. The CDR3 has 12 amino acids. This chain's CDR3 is CSAPSGREKLFF. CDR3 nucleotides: TGCAGTGCTCCCTCCGGTCGCGAAAAACTGTTTTTT.

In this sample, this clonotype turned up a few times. The CDR3 sequence: CASSNTGAHNSPLHF. The CDR3 bases are TGTGCCAGCAGCAATACAGGGGCCCATAATTCACCCCTCCACTTT. The V call is TRBV28, the J call TRBJ1-6, with 7 bases matching TRBD1. J was trimmed by 5 bases and V by 6 bases; bases with no gene match: 7. Germline values: CDR1 MDHEN, CDR2 SYDVKM. The length of the CDR3 is 15 residues.

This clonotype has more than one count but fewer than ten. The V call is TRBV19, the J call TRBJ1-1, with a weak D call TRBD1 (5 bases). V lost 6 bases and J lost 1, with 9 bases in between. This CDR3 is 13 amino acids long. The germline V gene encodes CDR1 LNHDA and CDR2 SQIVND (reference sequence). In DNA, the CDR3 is TGTGCCAGTAGGAATCAGGGGAACACTGAAGCTTTCTTT. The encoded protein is CASRNQGNTEAFF. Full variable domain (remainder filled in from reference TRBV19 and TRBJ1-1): DGGITQSPKYLFRKEGQNVTLSCEQNLNHDAMYWYRQDPGQGLRLIYYSQIVNDFQKGDIAEGYSVSREKKESFPLTVTSAQKNPTAFYLCASRNQGNTEAFFGQGTRLTVV.

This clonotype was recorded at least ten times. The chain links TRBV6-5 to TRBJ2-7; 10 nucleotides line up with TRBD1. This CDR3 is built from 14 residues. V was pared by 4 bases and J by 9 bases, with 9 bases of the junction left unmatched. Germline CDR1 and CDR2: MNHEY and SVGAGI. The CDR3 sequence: CASSSRDRGNGQYF. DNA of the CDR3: TGTGCCAGCAGTTCCCGGGACAGGGGAAACGGGCAGTACTTC.

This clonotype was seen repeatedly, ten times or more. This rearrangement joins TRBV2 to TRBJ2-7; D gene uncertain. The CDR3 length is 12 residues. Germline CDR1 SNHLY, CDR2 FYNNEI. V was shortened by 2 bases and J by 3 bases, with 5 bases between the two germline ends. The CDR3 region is CASSELFYEQYF. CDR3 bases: TGTGCCAGCAGTGAACTCTTCTACGAGCAGTACTTC.

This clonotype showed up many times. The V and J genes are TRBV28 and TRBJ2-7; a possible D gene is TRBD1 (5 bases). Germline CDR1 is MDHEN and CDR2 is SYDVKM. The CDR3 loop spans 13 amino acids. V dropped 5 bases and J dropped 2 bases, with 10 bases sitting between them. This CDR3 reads CASSQDTPYEQYF. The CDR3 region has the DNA TGTGCCAGCAGTCAGGACACTCCCTACGAGCAGTACTTC. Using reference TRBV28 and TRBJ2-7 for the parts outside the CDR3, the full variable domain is DVKVTQSSRYLVKRTGEKVFLECVQDMDHENMFWYRQDPGLGLRLIYFSYDVKMKEKGDIPEGYSVSREKKERFSLILESASTNQTSMYLCASSQDTPYEQYFGPGTRLTVT.

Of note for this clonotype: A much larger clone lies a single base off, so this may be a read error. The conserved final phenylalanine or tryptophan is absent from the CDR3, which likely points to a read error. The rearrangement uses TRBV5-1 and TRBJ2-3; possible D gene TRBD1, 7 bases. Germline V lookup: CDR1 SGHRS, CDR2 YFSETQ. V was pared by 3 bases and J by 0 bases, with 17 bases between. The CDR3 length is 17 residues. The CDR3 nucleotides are TGCGCCAGCAGCTCTCCCGCGGGACAGACTAGCACAGATACGCAGTATCTT. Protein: CASSSPAGQTSTDTQYL.

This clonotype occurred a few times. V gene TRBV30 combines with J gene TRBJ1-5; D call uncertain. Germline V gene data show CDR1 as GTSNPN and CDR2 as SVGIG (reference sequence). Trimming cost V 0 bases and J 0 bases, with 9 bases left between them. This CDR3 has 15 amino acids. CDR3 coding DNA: TGTGCCTGGAGTGTTTACGCCAATAGCAATCAGCCCCAGCATTTT. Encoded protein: CAWSVYANSNQPQHF.

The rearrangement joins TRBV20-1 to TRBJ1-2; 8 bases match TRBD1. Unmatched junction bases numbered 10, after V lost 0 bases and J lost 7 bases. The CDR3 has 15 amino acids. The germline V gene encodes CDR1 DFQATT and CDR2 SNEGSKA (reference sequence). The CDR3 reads CSARDWTGLVGGYTF. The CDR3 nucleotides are TGCAGTGCTAGAGATTGGACAGGGTTGGTGGGTGGCTACACCTTC.

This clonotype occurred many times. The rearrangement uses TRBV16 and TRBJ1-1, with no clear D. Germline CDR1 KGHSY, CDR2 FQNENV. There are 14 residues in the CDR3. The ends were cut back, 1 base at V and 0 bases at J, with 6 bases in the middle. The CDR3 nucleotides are TGTGCCAGCAGCCAATGGACCATGAACACTGAAGCTTTCTTT. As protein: CASSQWTMNTEAFF.

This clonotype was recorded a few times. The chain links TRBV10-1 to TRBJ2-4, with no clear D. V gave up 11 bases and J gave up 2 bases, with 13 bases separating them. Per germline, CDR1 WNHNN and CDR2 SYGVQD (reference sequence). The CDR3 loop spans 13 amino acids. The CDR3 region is CAATPRTKNIQYF. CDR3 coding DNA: TGCGCCGCAACCCCGCGGACCAAAAACATTCAGTACTTC.

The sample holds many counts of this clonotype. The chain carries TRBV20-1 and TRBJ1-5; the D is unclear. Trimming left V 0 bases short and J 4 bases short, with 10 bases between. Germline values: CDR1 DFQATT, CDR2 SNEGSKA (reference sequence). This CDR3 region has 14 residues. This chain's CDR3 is CSARDLRPNQPQHF. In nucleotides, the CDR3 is TGCAGTGCTAGAGATCTACGGCCAAATCAGCCCCAGCATTTT.

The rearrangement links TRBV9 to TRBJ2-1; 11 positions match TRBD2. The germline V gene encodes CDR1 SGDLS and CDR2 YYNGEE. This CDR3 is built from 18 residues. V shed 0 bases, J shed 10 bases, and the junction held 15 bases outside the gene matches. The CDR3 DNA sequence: TGTGCCAGCAGCGTAGGAGGGGTAGCGGGAGGGCCCATCGGAGAGCAGTTCTTC. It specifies CASSVGGVAGGPIGEQFF.

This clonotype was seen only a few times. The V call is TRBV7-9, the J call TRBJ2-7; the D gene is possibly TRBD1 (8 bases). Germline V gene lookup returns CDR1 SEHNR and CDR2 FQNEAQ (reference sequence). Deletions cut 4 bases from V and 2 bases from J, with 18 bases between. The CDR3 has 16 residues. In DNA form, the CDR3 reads TGTGCCAGCAGCTCGCCCCGACAGGGGACTACCTACGAGCAGTACTTC. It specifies CASSSPRQGTTYEQYF.

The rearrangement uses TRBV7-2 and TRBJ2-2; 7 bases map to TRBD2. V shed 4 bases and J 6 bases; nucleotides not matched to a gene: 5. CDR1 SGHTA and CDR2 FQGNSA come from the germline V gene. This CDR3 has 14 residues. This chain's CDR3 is CASSYPGGSGELFF. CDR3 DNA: TGTGCCAGCAGCTACCCCGGGGGGTCCGGGGAGCTGTTTTTT.

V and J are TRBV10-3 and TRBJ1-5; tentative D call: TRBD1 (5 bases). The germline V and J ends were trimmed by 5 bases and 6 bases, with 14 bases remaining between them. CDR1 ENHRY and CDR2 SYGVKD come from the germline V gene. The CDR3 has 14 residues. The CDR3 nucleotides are TGTGCCATCAGTACTGGCGGGGCAGGTCAGCCCCAGCATTTT. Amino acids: CAISTGGAGQPQHF.